What follows is one T cell receptor (beta chain) and its context. Its matching antigen is unknown. Germline trimming cut 5 bases from V and 4 bases from J; bases unmatched to any gene: 4. CDR3 length: 13 amino acids. Germline V gene data show CDR1 as SQVTM and CDR2 as ANQGSEA. Construction of the TCR beta libraries employed iRepertoire HTBI primers in conjunction with Arm-PCR of CDR3 regions. Using its own MiXCR run on the multiplex PCR reads, TCRdb lists one record per CDR3 protein. Here the sample spans 400,000 to 450,000 distinct CDR3 sequences, around 24% being singletons. This entry belongs to a study of regulatory T cells in long-lasting Graves disease. The study's findings and limits: Repertoires from persistent disease leaned toward TRBV28, TRBJ1-2 and TRBJ2-5.

Time point reported: persistent/refractory GD, antithyroid drugs over 5 years with positive TRAb. RNA extracted from PBMCs served as the sequencing template. The patients were enrolled through endocrinology in Xi'an, China. This chain connects TRBV29-1 to TRBJ2-5; 10 bases line up with TRBD1. The material was peripheral blood mononuclear cells (PBMCs), obtained when the disease was refractory, from a patient treated with antithyroid drugs. This TCR was recovered from a female donor with Graves disease. In DNA, the CDR3 is TGCAGCGTTCGGGACAGGGGAACAGAGACCCAGTACTTC. Encoded protein: CSVRDRGTETQYF.